This T cell receptor beta chain was documented in a study of shared clonotypes between healthy human individuals. CDR1 and CDR2 from the germline V gene are SQVTM and ANQGSEA. J gave up 10 bases and V 5 bases, and 10 bases lay outside the gene matches. This CDR3 contains 13 residues. This table comes from immunoSEQ multiplex PCR, and its TCRdb copy is limited to in-frame clones, with some not included. This repertoire shows 2 million to 2.5 million clones, about 94% found once; its top ten account for roughly 0.13%. The genes are TRBV29-1 and TRBJ1-4; 7 bases match TRBD1. Sequences were obtained from naive CD4+ T cells sorted from blood. Subset reported: CD45RA+ positively selected. The sequence was collected from a man between 18 and 35 years old in good health. CDR3 nucleotide sequence: TGCAGCGTTCTCGACAGGGAGGAGGGAAAACTGTTTTTT. It specifies CSVLDREEGKLFF.